Listed here is a single TCR beta chain. Germline CDR1 MNHEY, CDR2 SVGAGI. This CDR3 has 16 residues. After removal of 0 bases from V and 4 bases from J, the junction contained 4 bases not matched to a gene. The data derive from a study of radiation and T cells in renal cell carcinoma. Documented time point: baseline pretreatment blood. Treatment indicated: 15 Gy SBRT to primary tumor, nephrectomy 4 weeks later. Serial blood draws occurred at baseline and 2 and 4 weeks post-SBRT. Profiling relied on immunoSEQ multiplex PCR, and the TCRdb table lists in-frame clones only, not all of them. The sample has about 160,000 clones; about nine tenths are singletons.

The gene calls are TRBV6-5 and TRBJ2-1, with 9 bases identical to TRBD2. The sample consisted of blood, taken from a patient whose treatment included radiotherapy and nephrectomy. The sequence came from a woman in her 70s with renal cell carcinoma. In DNA, the CDR3 is TGTGCCAGCAGTTACTCGAAAGCGGGGGGTTACAATGAGCAGTTCTTC. Residues: CASSYSKAGGYNEQFF.